This T cell receptor (beta chain) came from a study of blood T cell repertoires in COVID-19. For the study at large: The samples span acute and convalescent COVID-19 from the United States, Italy and Spain. The cDNA or gDNA used as material had been derived from T cells, B-cell-depleted T cells, or PBMCs.

Authors' data handling: Reference gene primer amplification gave nucleated cell count estimates. Here immunoSEQ multiplex PCR was the method, and the copy in TCRdb shows in-frame clones only, minus some. D and trimming come from the DNA, and the V and J calls and clone size come from that table. This sample has about 170,000 clones, with about 85% found just once. The germline gives CDR1 LNHNV, CDR2 YYDKDF (reference sequence). V dropped 0 bases and J dropped 0 bases, with 8 bases sitting between them. The length of the CDR3 is 15 residues. The V gene is TRBV15, the J gene TRBJ1-2, with D perhaps matching TRBD1 (6 bases). The sequenced material came from peripheral blood. The sequence derives from a man aged 55 to 69 who had recovered from COVID-19. CDR3 coding DNA: TGTGCCACCAGCAGAGACCGACAGGCTAACTATGGCTACACCTTC. Translation: CATSRDRQANYGYTF.